This is a list of T cell receptor beta chains from one sample in a study of T cells in Graves' hyperthyroidism and ophthalmopathy. From the multiplex PCR reads, TCRdb called clonotypes with MiXCR, one entry per CDR3 protein. The sample holds 600,000 or so distinct CDR3 sequences, 14% seen once. The material sequenced was blood. These TCRs come from a woman in her late teens or twenties with Graves' ophthalmopathy. CDR3s include the opening cysteine and the closing phenylalanine or tryptophan. D genes are given only for firm matches. The size field is filled for only some rows; it gives once, few, many or a size class.

v_call: TRBV19; clone_size: few; j_call: TRBJ1-5; d_call: NA; cdr3_nt: TGTGCCAGTGCCTACAGGATAAGTCAGCCCCAGCATTTT; cdr3_aa: CASAYRISQPQHF
v_call: TRBV5-5; clone_size: many; j_call: TRBJ2-3; d_call: TRBD1; cdr3_nt: TGTGCCAGCACCGAAAGGGACAGGCAGTGGGATACGCAGTATTTT; cdr3_aa: CASTERDRQWDTQYF
v_call: TRBV7-8; clone_size: many; j_call: TRBJ1-4; d_call: NA; cdr3_nt: TGTGCCAGCAGCTTACCCTTGGGCCAGGTTAATGAAAAACTGTTTTTT; cdr3_aa: CASSLPLGQVNEKLFF
v_call: TRBV20-1; clone_size: many; j_call: TRBJ2-5; d_call: NA; cdr3_nt: TGCAGTGCCCCGGGACCGGGGCTAGAGACCCAGTACTTC; cdr3_aa: CSAPGPGLETQYF
v_call: TRBV29-1; clone_size: NA; j_call: TRBJ2-6; d_call: TRBD1; cdr3_nt: TGCAGCGTTGAACTCCAGGGGGCTGGGGCCAACGTCCTGACTTTC; cdr3_aa: CSVELQGAGANVLTF
v_call: TRBV19; clone_size: few; j_call: TRBJ2-2; d_call: NA; cdr3_nt: TGTGCCAGTAGATCAGGCCCCGGGGAGCTGTTTTTT; cdr3_aa: CASRSGPGELFF
v_call: TRBV29-1; clone_size: many; j_call: TRBJ1-2; d_call: TRBD1; cdr3_nt: TGCAGCGTTGACGGGGGACAGGGGGCGTCCTATGGCTACACCTTC; cdr3_aa: CSVDGGQGASYGYTF
v_call: TRBV11-2; clone_size: many; j_call: TRBJ2-3; d_call: TRBD2; cdr3_nt: TGTGCCAGCAGCTTAGGATCTTTAGCGGGAAGCACAGATACGCAGTATTTT; cdr3_aa: CASSLGSLAGSTDTQYF
v_call: TRBV12-3/TRBV12-4; clone_size: many; j_call: TRBJ1-1; d_call: TRBD1; cdr3_nt: TGTGCCAGCAGGGAGGACAGGTTCTCCCCTTCCACTGAAGCTTTCTTT; cdr3_aa: CASREDRFSPSTEAFF
v_call: TRBV18; clone_size: NA; j_call: TRBJ1-2; d_call: TRBD1; cdr3_nt: TGTGCCAGCTCACTTCGGCGGGGACAGGTTCAGGAAGGCTACACCTTC; cdr3_aa: CASSLRRGQVQEGYTF
v_call: TRBV29-1; clone_size: NA; j_call: TRBJ2-1; d_call: NA; cdr3_nt: TGCAGCACGAAAGGCTCCCCCTGGGGCAATGAGCAGTTCTTC; cdr3_aa: CSTKGSPWGNEQFF
v_call: TRBV6-1; clone_size: many; j_call: TRBJ2-3; d_call: TRBD2; cdr3_nt: TGTGCCAGCAGTGACCCGGGGCGGGAGGGCACAGATACGCAGTATTTT; cdr3_aa: CASSDPGREGTDTQYF
v_call: TRBV20-1; clone_size: many; j_call: TRBJ1-6; d_call: NA; cdr3_nt: TGCAGTGCTACCGATAGAGATTCACCCCTCCACTTT; cdr3_aa: CSATDRDSPLHF
v_call: TRBV30; clone_size: many; j_call: TRBJ2-5; d_call: NA; cdr3_nt: TGTGCCTGGTCAGGGTCCGAGACCCAGTACTTC; cdr3_aa: CAWSGSETQYF
v_call: TRBV7-9; clone_size: few; j_call: TRBJ2-7; d_call: NA; cdr3_nt: TGTGCCAGCAGCGGCGGGGCACAGGGCGGCGCTCAACCCTACGAGCAGTACTTC; cdr3_aa: CASSGGAQGGAQPYEQYF
v_call: TRBV24-1; clone_size: NA; j_call: TRBJ2-1; d_call: TRBD2; cdr3_nt: TGTGCCACCAGTGATAACCTAGCGGGAGGGCAGGGTGAGCAGTTCTTC; cdr3_aa: CATSDNLAGGQGEQFF
v_call: TRBV29-1; clone_size: few; j_call: TRBJ2-7; d_call: NA; cdr3_nt: TGCAGCGTTGTCGGGACATGGAAGGGGGTCTCCTACGAGCAGTACTTC; cdr3_aa: CSVVGTWKGVSYEQYF
v_call: TRBV7-2; clone_size: NA; j_call: TRBJ2-5; d_call: NA; cdr3_nt: TGTGCCAGCAGCCCCCGACTGAGGGGGGAGACCCAGTACTTC; cdr3_aa: CASSPRLRGETQYF
v_call: TRBV2; clone_size: many; j_call: TRBJ2-1; d_call: TRBD1; cdr3_nt: TGTGCCAGCCATACGGCAGGGGGTAACAATGAGCAGTTCTTC; cdr3_aa: CASHTAGGNNEQFF
v_call: TRBV15; clone_size: few; j_call: TRBJ2-7; d_call: TRBD1; cdr3_nt: TGTGCCACCAGCACCCCGACAGGGGCCTACGAGCAGTACTTC; cdr3_aa: CATSTPTGAYEQYF
v_call: TRBV12-3/TRBV12-4; clone_size: NA; j_call: TRBJ2-1; d_call: TRBD1; cdr3_nt: TGTGCCAGCAGGGCCGGGACAGGGAATAATGAGCAGTTCTTC; cdr3_aa: CASRAGTGNNEQFF
v_call: TRBV28; clone_size: many; j_call: TRBJ2-7; d_call: NA; cdr3_nt: TGTGCCAGCAGTTTACACGGGATCGGGTCCGAGCAGTACTTC; cdr3_aa: CASSLHGIGSEQYF
v_call: TRBV6-1; clone_size: many; j_call: TRBJ1-2; d_call: NA; cdr3_nt: TGTGCCAGCATGACACTTACTAACTATGGCTACACCTTC; cdr3_aa: CASMTLTNYGYTF
v_call: TRBV29-1; clone_size: many; j_call: TRBJ2-1; d_call: TRBD2; cdr3_nt: TGCAGCGCATTAAGCGGGACCCACAATGAGCAGTTCTTC; cdr3_aa: CSALSGTHNEQFF
v_call: TRBV7-2; clone_size: NA; j_call: TRBJ2-3; d_call: TRBD2; cdr3_nt: TGTGCCAGCAGCCCTCGACTAGCGGGAGAAACAGATACGCAGTATTTT; cdr3_aa: CASSPRLAGETDTQYF
v_call: TRBV2; clone_size: NA; j_call: TRBJ1-4; d_call: NA; cdr3_nt: TGTGCCAGCAGTGAAGCACTGGGGGAGTTTGAAAAACTGTTTTTT; cdr3_aa: CASSEALGEFEKLFF
v_call: TRBV12-3/TRBV12-4; clone_size: many; j_call: TRBJ2-7; d_call: NA; cdr3_nt: TGTGCCAGCAGTTGGTGGGCCGACAGCGACGAGCAGTACTTC; cdr3_aa: CASSWWADSDEQYF
v_call: TRBV18; clone_size: NA; j_call: TRBJ2-1; d_call: TRBD2; cdr3_nt: TGTGCCAGCTCGTCGACCCTAGCGGGGGACTACAATGAGCAGTTCTTC; cdr3_aa: CASSSTLAGDYNEQFF
v_call: TRBV6-1; clone_size: many; j_call: TRBJ2-1; d_call: NA; cdr3_nt: TGTGCCACCCGGGGGACTTTAGGCTCCTACAATGAGCAGTTCTTC; cdr3_aa: CATRGTLGSYNEQFF
v_call: TRBV6-1; clone_size: few; j_call: TRBJ2-2; d_call: TRBD1; cdr3_nt: TGTGCCAGCAGGGGACAGATATCGAACACCGGGGAGCTGTTTTTT; cdr3_aa: CASRGQISNTGELFF
v_call: TRBV28; clone_size: many; j_call: TRBJ2-7; d_call: NA; cdr3_nt: TGTGCCAGCAGTTTAAGTTTCTGGGGGACAAGGTCCTACGAGCAGTACTTC; cdr3_aa: CASSLSFWGTRSYEQYF
v_call: TRBV2; clone_size: few; j_call: TRBJ1-1; d_call: NA; cdr3_nt: TGTGCCGCGCAGACAGGTCCGAACACTGAAGCTTCCTTT; cdr3_aa: CAAQTGPNTEASF
v_call: TRBV27; clone_size: few; j_call: TRBJ2-2; d_call: TRBD1; cdr3_nt: TGTGCCAGCAGTGACAGGGGTACGAACACCGGGGAGCTGTTTTTT; cdr3_aa: CASSDRGTNTGELFF
v_call: TRBV11-2; clone_size: NA; j_call: TRBJ2-5; d_call: NA; cdr3_nt: TGCGCCAGCAGCCAAGATCTGAGGGAGACCCAGTACTTC; cdr3_aa: CASSQDLRETQYF
v_call: TRBV7-8; clone_size: few; j_call: TRBJ2-7; d_call: TRBD2; cdr3_nt: TGTGCCAGCAGCTTAGCGGGACTAGCGGGATGGGAGCAGTACTTC; cdr3_aa: CASSLAGLAGWEQYF
v_call: TRBV20-1; clone_size: many; j_call: TRBJ1-2; d_call: NA; cdr3_nt: TGCAGTGCTAGCCCCGCTACTGGAGGCTACACCTTC; cdr3_aa: CSASPATGGYTF
v_call: TRBV27; clone_size: NA; j_call: TRBJ2-3; d_call: TRBD1; cdr3_nt: TGTGCCAGCAGCTTCACCGGGGGGACAGGGGGCACAGATACGCAGTATTTT; cdr3_aa: CASSFTGGTGGTDTQYF
v_call: TRBV28; clone_size: many; j_call: TRBJ1-1; d_call: NA; cdr3_nt: TGTGCCAGCACCCTTAGTCCGGGGCGGAGGGGGACTAAGACTGAAGCTTTCTTT; cdr3_aa: CASTLSPGRRGTKTEAFF
v_call: TRBV19; clone_size: NA; j_call: TRBJ1-1; d_call: TRBD1; cdr3_nt: TGTGCCAGTAGTGTACTCGGACAGGGTGAAGCTTTCTTT; cdr3_aa: CASSVLGQGEAFF
v_call: TRBV28; clone_size: many; j_call: TRBJ2-7; d_call: NA; cdr3_nt: TGTGCCAGCACCCCAGCACATCTCTACGAGCAGTACTTC; cdr3_aa: CASTPAHLYEQYF
v_call: TRBV6-5; clone_size: few; j_call: TRBJ1-5; d_call: TRBD1; cdr3_nt: TGTGCCAGCAGTTACTCGTTACAGGGGGGCAATCAGCCCCAGCATTTT; cdr3_aa: CASSYSLQGGNQPQHF
v_call: TRBV29-1; clone_size: NA; j_call: TRBJ2-1; d_call: NA; cdr3_nt: TGCAGCGTTGAACCCCCCACCGGCCGCTACAATGAGCAGTTCTTC; cdr3_aa: CSVEPPTGRYNEQFF
v_call: TRBV20-1; clone_size: NA; j_call: TRBJ1-2; d_call: TRBD1; cdr3_nt: TGCAGTGCTAGAGATCTTTCGTTGGACAGGGGGCAGAACTATGGCTACACCTTC; cdr3_aa: CSARDLSLDRGQNYGYTF
v_call: TRBV27; clone_size: many; j_call: TRBJ2-1; d_call: NA; cdr3_nt: TGTGCCAGCAGTTCCAGAGGGCGGGTCTATGGCTACAATGAGCAGTTCTTC; cdr3_aa: CASSSRGRVYGYNEQFF
v_call: TRBV20-1; clone_size: NA; j_call: TRBJ2-1; d_call: TRBD2; cdr3_nt: TGCAGTGCTATCCCCGGGGTAGCGGGAACCTACAATGAGCAGCTCTTC; cdr3_aa: CSAIPGVAGTYNEQLF
v_call: TRBV9; clone_size: many; j_call: TRBJ2-3; d_call: TRBD1; cdr3_nt: TGTGCCAGCAGCCCGCAGGGACAGGCCGCCGGCACAGATACGCAGTATTTT; cdr3_aa: CASSPQGQAAGTDTQYF
v_call: TRBV2; clone_size: many; j_call: TRBJ2-7; d_call: TRBD2; cdr3_nt: TGTGCCAGCAGCCGAAGACTAGCGGGAGTCGAGCAGTACTTC; cdr3_aa: CASSRRLAGVEQYF
v_call: TRBV12-3/TRBV12-4; clone_size: NA; j_call: TRBJ2-1; d_call: TRBD2; cdr3_nt: TGTGCCAGCACCCCGAGAGCGGGAGGGCTTTACAATGGGCAGTTCTTC; cdr3_aa: CASTPRAGGLYNGQFF
v_call: TRBV5-6; clone_size: many; j_call: TRBJ1-6; d_call: TRBD1; cdr3_nt: TGTGCCAGCAGCCTTGGAAGACAGGGTAATAATTCACCCCTCCACTTT; cdr3_aa: CASSLGRQGNNSPLHF
v_call: TRBV10-3; clone_size: NA; j_call: TRBJ2-3; d_call: NA; cdr3_nt: TGTGCCACCTCGGGCGACACAGATACGCAGTATTTT; cdr3_aa: CATSGDTDTQYF
v_call: TRBV30; clone_size: many; j_call: TRBJ1-6; d_call: NA; cdr3_nt: TGTGCCTGGAGCACAGGGACTATGGGATCCCTCCACTTT; cdr3_aa: CAWSTGTMGSLHF
v_call: TRBV7-9; clone_size: many; j_call: TRBJ2-4; d_call: NA; cdr3_nt: TGTGCCAGCAGCTTACGAGGGAGGGGGAACATTCAGTACTTC; cdr3_aa: CASSLRGRGNIQYF
v_call: TRBV19; clone_size: few; j_call: TRBJ2-3; d_call: TRBD2; cdr3_nt: TGTGCCAGTAACGTAGCGGGAGTCGGGGATACGCAGTATTTT; cdr3_aa: CASNVAGVGDTQYF
v_call: TRBV28; clone_size: many; j_call: TRBJ1-2; d_call: NA; cdr3_nt: TGTGCCAGCAGAACAGGGCCAGCTAACTATGGCTACACCTTC; cdr3_aa: CASRTGPANYGYTF
v_call: TRBV10-3; clone_size: many; j_call: TRBJ2-3; d_call: NA; cdr3_nt: TGTGCCGCACGGAGCACAGATACGCAGTATTTT; cdr3_aa: CAARSTDTQYF
v_call: TRBV28; clone_size: many; j_call: TRBJ1-6; d_call: NA; cdr3_nt: TGTGCCAGCAGTTTAGCGGACGGCAGGGATAATTCACCCCTCCACTTT; cdr3_aa: CASSLADGRDNSPLHF
v_call: TRBV7-9; clone_size: many; j_call: TRBJ2-1; d_call: NA; cdr3_nt: TGTGCCAGCAGCTTCAAAGTCCCCGGGGATGAGCAGTTCTTC; cdr3_aa: CASSFKVPGDEQFF